This TCR beta chain originates from a study of beta chain features in type 1 diabetes. TCRB transcripts that were expressed got sequenced, as all of the isolated RNA had been reverse transcribed. Profiled with immunoSEQ multiplex PCR; TCRdb holds only in-frame clones, not every one. The repertoire includes around 500,000 clones, roughly 10% of them detected once, and about 0.045% sits in the top ten. Germline V lookup: CDR1 MNHNY, CDR2 SVGAGI (reference sequence). V dropped 7 bases and J dropped 7 bases, with 11 bases sitting between them. The CDR3 has 12 residues. This clone was observed a handful of times.

The TCR comes from a woman aged 18-29 years in good health. V usage is TRBV6-6 and J usage is TRBJ1-5, with D possibly matching TRBD1 (5 bases). The specimen was naive CD4+ T cells from blood. In DNA form, the CDR3 reads TGTGCCAGCAATACGGAGGGGCAGCCCCAGCATTTT. Translating it yields CASNTEGQPQHF.